The sample holds a few counts of the clone carrying this T cell receptor (beta chain). Germline CDR1 reads DFQATT; CDR2 reads SNEGSKA (reference sequence). Deletions cut 3 bases from V and 6 bases from J, with 9 bases between. The CDR3 length is 11 residues. Authors' analysis steps: Scientists estimated how many nucleated cells there were by amplifying reference gene primers. Sequencing was performed with immunoSEQ multiplex PCR; in TCRdb, only in-frame clones are kept and a portion is missing. The DNA was the basis for D and trimming; V, J and clone size are from that table. Among under 45,000 clones, 70% to 90% were seen once, and the ten largest hold 3.5% to 5.5%. The data belong to a study of blood T cell repertoires in COVID-19. About the research overall: Sources were T cells, B-cell-depleted T cells, or PBMCs; the material itself was cDNA or gDNA.

Sequences were obtained from peripheral blood. This receptor was taken from a man aged 55 to 69 with acute or convalescent COVID-19. The rearrangement links TRBV20-1 to TRBJ2-7, with D perhaps TRBD1 (5 bases). This CDR3 reads CSARAGFEQYF. DNA for the CDR3: TGCAGTGCTAGGGCAGGGTTCGAGCAGTACTTC.